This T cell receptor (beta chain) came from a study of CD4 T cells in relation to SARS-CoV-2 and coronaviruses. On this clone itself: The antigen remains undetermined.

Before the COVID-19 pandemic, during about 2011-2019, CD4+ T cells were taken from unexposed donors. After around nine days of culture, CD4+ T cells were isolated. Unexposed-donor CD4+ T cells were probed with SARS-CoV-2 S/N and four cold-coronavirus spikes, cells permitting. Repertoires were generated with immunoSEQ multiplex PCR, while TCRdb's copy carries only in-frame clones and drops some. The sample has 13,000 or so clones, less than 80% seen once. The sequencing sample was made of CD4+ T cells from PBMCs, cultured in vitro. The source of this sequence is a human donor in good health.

CDR3 region: CASSPLQAGYTF. As DNA, the CDR3 is TGTGCCAGCAGTCCCTTACAGGCCGGCTACACCTTC. The gene calls are TRBV6-6 and TRBJ1-2; tentative D call: TRBD1 (5 bases). Germline V gene sequence: CDR1 MNHNY, CDR2 SVGAGI (reference sequence). CDR3 length: 12 amino acids. Trimming left V 5 bases short and J 8 bases short, with 12 bases between.